Below, one TCR beta chain is given with its context. Its specific antigen is unknown. Nothing much larger sits one base from this clone, and base qualities are not available. Genomic DNA was isolated from the sorted cells so that the TCRbeta CDR3 region could be sequenced. TCRbeta CDR3 regions were sequenced using the immunoSEQ Assay. This is the immuneACCESS table as TCRdb keeps it, with only in-frame sequences that have V and J called. A part of the clones is gone; compared with another copy, unresolved V genes explain less than half, and the rest is unexplained. The sample table shows 83,000 or so clones, and 90% to 95% are seen once. Around 0.75% of the sample lies in the top ten. V drops 0 bases and J drops 3 bases, leaving 6 bases in between. From a lookup of the germline V gene, CDR1 and CDR2 are LGHNA and YSLEER. The CDR3, from cysteine to phenylalanine, totals 13 residues. Just the 39-base CDR3 DNA is kept, in frame starting at base 1.

This record belongs to a study of OX40 agonist ivuxolimab in advanced cancers. Study-level background: Ivuxolimab was an agonistic, fully human IgG2 monoclonal antibody directed against OX40 (CD134), a costimulatory receptor. The paper describes the monotherapy dose-escalation part (N of about 54 patients) of the phase I trial of ivuxolimab. Peripheral TCRbeta sequencing was intended to test whether TCR sequence diversity was altered and clonal T-cell expansion was caused by ivuxolimab. Three dose-escalation patients achieved partial responses, one with hepatocellular carcinoma and two with cutaneous melanoma. In the dose-escalation cohort, 82.7% of patients were male, and the mean age was approximately 64 years, with a range of 23 to 79. Patients were allowed to have had prior anti-PD-1, anti-PD-L1 or anti-CTLA-4 therapy, and around two fifths of the dose-escalation patients had been treated with checkpoint inhibitors. Among the approximately 50 dose-escalation patients, approximately 20 had hepatocellular carcinoma, approximately 15 melanoma, 9 renal cell carcinoma and 9 head and neck cancer. Intravenous ivuxolimab was administered to patients every 2 weeks at six dose levels: 0.01, 0.1, 0.3, 1.5, 3 and 10 mg/kg.

Patients with autoimmune disease history or receiving systemic immunosuppression were excluded from the trial. Peripheral blood for TCR sequencing was collected from all dose cohorts at baseline, on cycle 4 day 1, and on cycle 7 day 1. The samples were drawn from a first-in-human, open-label, multicenter phase I dose-escalation trial of ivuxolimab. Adults with locally advanced or metastatic melanoma, renal cell carcinoma, hepatocellular carcinoma or head and neck squamous cell carcinoma were enrolled in the trial. Before TCR sequencing, CD4+ T cells and CD8+ T cells from peripheral blood were sorted into separate populations. The research as a whole found: Low levels of normalized T-cell clonal expansion were also seen in some patients who did not respond. Clonal expansion of both CD4+ and CD8+ blood T cells was observed from baseline to week 6 at doses 0.1 to 3.0 mg/kg. The antigen specificity of the clonally expanded peripheral T cells was not determined. In the 0.1-3.0 mg/kg groups, partial responders had among the lowest normalized peripheral clonal expansion, particularly in CD8+ T cells. After ivuxolimab, expanded clones were on average more numerous among CD8+ T cells than among CD4+ T cells.

The input for sequencing was CD4+ or CD8+ T cells sorted from blood, taken in a trial of the OX40 agonist ivuxolimab. The receptor chain draws on TRBV4-3 and TRBJ2-7, with no reliable assignment of the D segment. This sequence was found in an adult with an advanced solid tumor such as melanoma, head and neck, liver or kidney cancer. The CDR3 loop reads CASSQEVRYEQYF. The DNA reads as follows: TGCGCCAGCAGCCAAGAAGTCCGCTACGAGCAGTACTTC.